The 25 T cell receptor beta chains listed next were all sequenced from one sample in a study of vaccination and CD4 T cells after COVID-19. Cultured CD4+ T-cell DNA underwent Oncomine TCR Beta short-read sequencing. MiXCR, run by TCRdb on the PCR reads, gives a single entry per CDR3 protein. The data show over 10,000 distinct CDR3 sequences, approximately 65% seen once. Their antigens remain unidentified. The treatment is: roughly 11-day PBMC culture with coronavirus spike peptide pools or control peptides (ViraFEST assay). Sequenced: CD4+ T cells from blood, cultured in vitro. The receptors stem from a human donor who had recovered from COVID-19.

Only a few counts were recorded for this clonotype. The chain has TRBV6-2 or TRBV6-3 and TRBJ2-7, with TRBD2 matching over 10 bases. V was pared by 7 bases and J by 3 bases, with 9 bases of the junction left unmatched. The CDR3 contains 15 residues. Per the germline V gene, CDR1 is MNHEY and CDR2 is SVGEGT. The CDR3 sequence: CASTNGLAGVYEQYF. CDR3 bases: TGTGCCAGCACCAACGGGCTAGCGGGAGTCTACGAGCAGTACTTC.

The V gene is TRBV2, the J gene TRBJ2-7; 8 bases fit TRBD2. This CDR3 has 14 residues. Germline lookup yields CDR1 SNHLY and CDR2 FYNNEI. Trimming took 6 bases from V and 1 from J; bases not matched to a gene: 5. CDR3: CASSLAGPSYEQYF. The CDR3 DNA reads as TGTGCCAGCAGCTTAGCGGGACCTTCCTACGAGCAGTACTTC.

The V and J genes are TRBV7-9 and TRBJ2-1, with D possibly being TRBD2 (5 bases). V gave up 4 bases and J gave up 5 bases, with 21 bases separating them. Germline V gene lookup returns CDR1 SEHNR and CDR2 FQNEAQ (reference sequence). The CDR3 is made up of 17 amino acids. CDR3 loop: CASSYRSRNSGNNEQFF. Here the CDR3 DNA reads TGTGCCAGCAGCTATCGATCGCGAAACTCGGGGAACAATGAGCAGTTCTTC.

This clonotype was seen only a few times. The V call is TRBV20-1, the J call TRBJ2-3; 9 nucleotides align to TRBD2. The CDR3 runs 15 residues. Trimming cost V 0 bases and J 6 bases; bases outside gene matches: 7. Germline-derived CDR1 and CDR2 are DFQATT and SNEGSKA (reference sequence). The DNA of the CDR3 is TGCAGTGCTAGAGACGGTAGCGGGAGCTTCGATACGCAGTATTTT. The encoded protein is CSARDGSGSFDTQYF.

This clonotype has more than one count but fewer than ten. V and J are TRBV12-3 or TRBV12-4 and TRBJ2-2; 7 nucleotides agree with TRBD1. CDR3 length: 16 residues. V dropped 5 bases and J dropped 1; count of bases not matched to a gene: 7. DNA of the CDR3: TGTGCCAGCAGTCCTGTGACAGGGTTGAACACCGGGGAGCTGTTTTTT. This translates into CASSPVTGLNTGELFF.

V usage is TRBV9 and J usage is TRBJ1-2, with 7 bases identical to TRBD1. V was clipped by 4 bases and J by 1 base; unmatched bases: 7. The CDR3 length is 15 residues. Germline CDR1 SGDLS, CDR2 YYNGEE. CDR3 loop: CASSPSQGVNYGYTF. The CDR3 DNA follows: TGTGCCAGCAGCCCTTCCCAGGGGGTTAACTATGGCTACACCTTC.

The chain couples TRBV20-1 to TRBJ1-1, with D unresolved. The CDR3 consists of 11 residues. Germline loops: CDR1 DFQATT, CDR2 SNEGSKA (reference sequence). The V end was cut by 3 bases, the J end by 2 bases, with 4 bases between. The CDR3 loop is CSASLNTEAFF. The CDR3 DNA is TGCAGTGCTAGTCTCAACACTGAAGCTTTCTTT.

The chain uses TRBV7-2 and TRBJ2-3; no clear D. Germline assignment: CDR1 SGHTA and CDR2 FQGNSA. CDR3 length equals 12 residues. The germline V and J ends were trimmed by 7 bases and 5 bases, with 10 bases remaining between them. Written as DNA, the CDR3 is TGTGCCAGCATCCAATCGGGAGATACGCAGTATTTT. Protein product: CASIQSGDTQYF. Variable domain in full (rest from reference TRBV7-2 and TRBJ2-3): GAGVSQSPSNKVTEKGKDVELRCDPISGHTALYWYRQSLGQGLEFLIYFQGNSAPDKSGLPSDRFSAERTGGSVSTLTIQRTQQEDSAVYLCASIQSGDTQYFGPGTRLTVL.

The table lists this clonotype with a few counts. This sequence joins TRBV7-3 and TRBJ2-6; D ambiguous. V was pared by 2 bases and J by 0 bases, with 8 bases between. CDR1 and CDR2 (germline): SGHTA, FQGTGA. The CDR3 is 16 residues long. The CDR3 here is CASSLPGSSGANVLTF. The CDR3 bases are TGTGCCAGCAGCTTACCCGGATCCTCTGGGGCCAACGTCCTGACTTTC. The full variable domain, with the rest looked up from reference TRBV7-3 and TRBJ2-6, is GAGVSQTPSNKVTEKGKYVELRCDPISGHTALYWYRQSLGQGPEFLIYFQGTGAADDSGLPNDRFFAVRPEGSVSTLKIQRTERGDSAVYLCASSLPGSSGANVLTFGAGSRLTVL.

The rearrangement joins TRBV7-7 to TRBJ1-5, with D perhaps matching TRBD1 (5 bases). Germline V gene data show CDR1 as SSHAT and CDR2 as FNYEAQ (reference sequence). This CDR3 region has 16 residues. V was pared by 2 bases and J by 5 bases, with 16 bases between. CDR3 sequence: CASSLLRQRRYQPQHF. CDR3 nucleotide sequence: TGTGCCAGCAGCTTACTTAGACAGAGGAGATATCAGCCCCAGCATTTT.

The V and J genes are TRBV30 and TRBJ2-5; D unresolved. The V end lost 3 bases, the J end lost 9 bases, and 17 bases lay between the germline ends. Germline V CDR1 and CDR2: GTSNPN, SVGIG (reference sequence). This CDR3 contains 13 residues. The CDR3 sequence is CAWSATGKRSQYF. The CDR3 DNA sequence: TGTGCCTGGAGCGCCACCGGCAAACGGTCCCAGTACTTC.

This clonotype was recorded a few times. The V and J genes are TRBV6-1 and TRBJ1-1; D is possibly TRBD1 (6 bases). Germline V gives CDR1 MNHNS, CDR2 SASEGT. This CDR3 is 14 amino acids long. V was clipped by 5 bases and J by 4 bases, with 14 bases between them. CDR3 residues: CASSPQGRGTEAFF. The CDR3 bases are TGTGCCAGCAGTCCCCAGGGGCGGGGCACTGAAGCTTTCTTT.

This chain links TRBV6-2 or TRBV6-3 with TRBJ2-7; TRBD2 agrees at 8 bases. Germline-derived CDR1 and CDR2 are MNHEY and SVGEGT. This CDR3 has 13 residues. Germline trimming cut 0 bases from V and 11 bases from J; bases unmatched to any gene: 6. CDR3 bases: TGTGCCAGCAGTTACTCGGAGCGGGAGAACAAGTACTTC. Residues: CASSYSERENKYF.

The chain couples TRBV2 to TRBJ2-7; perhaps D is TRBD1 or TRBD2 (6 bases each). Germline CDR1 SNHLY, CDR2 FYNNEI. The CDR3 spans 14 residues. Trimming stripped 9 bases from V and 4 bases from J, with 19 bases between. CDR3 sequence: CASRRGGRGYEQYF. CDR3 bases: TGTGCCAGTAGGAGGGGAGGCAGGGGTTACGAGCAGTACTTC.

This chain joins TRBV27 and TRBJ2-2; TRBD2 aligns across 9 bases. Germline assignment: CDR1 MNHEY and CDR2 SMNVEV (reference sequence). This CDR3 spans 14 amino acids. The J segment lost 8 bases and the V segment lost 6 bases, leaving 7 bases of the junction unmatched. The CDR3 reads CASRSGRNRGELFF. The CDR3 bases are TGTGCCAGCAGGAGCGGGAGGAACAGAGGGGAGCTGTTTTTT.

In DNA, the CDR3 is TGTGCCAGCAGTGATCAGGTCGCCGGGACTGAAGCTTTCTTT. This gives the protein CASSDQVAGTEAFF. The V gene is TRBV2, the J gene TRBJ1-1; D call uncertain. Deletions cut 3 bases from V and 5 bases from J, with 13 bases between. Germline CDR1 is SNHLY and CDR2 is FYNNEI. The CDR3 is 14 amino acids.

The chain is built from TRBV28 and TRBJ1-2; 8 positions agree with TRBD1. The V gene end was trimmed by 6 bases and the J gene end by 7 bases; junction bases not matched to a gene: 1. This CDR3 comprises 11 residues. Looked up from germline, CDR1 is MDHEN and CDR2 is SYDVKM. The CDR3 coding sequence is TGTGCCAGCAGACAGGGGGTTGGCTACACCTTC. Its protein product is CASRQGVGYTF.

In DNA, the CDR3 is TGTGCCAGCAGCCCTTCTGGACCCCAAACATACACCTTC. As protein: CASSPSGPQTYTF. V is TRBV14 and J is TRBJ1-2; no firm D call. The V end lost 4 bases, the J end lost 11 bases, and 17 bases lay between the germline ends. The CDR3 has 13 amino acids. CDR1 is SGHDN and CDR2 is FVKESK in the germline V gene.

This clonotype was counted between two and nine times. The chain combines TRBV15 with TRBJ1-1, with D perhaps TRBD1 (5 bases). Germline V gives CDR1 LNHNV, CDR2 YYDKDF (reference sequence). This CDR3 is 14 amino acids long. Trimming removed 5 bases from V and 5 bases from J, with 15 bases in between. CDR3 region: CATSLSQGETEAFF. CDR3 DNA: TGTGCCACCAGCCTTTCGCAGGGAGAGACTGAAGCTTTCTTT.

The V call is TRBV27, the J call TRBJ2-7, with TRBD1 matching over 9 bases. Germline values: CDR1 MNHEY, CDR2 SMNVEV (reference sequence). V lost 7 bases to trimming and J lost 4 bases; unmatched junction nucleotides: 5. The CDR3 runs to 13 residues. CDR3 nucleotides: TGTGCCAGCATATACAGGGGGCGGTACGAGCAGTACTTC. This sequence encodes CASIYRGRYEQYF.

The CDR3 DNA is TGTGCCAGCAGCTTGACGCACACTGAAGCTTTCTTT. This gives the protein CASSLTHTEAFF. This chain joins TRBV28 and TRBJ1-1; D is uncertain. The CDR3 consists of 12 residues. Trimming took 6 bases from V and 3 from J, leaving 8 bases between them. Germline CDR1 reads MDHEN; CDR2 reads SYDVKM.

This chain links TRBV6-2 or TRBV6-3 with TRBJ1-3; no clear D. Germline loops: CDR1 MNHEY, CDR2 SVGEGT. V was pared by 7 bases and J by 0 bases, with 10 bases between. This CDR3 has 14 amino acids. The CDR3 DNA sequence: TGTGCCAGCACACCCACAGCCTCTGGAAACACCATATATTTT. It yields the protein CASTPTASGNTIYF.

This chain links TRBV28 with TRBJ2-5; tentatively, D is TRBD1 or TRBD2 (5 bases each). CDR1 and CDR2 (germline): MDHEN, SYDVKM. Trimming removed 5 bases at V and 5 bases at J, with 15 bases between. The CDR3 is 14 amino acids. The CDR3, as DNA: TGTGCCAGCAGTGGGACCGCGATCGGGGAGACCCAGTACTTC. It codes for CASSGTAIGETQYF. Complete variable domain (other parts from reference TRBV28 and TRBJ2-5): DVKVTQSSRYLVKRTGEKVFLECVQDMDHENMFWYRQDPGLGLRLIYFSYDVKMKEKGDIPEGYSVSREKKERFSLILESASTNQTSMYLCASSGTAIGETQYFGPGTRLLVL.

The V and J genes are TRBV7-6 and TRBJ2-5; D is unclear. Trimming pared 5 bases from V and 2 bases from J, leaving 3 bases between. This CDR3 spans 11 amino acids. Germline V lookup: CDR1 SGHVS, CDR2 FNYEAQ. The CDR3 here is CASSLQETQYF. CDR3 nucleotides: TGTGCCAGCAGCCTGCAAGAGACCCAGTACTTC.

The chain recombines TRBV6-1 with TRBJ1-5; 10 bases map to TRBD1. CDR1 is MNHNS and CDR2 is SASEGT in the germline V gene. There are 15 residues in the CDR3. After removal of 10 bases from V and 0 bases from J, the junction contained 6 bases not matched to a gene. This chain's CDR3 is CATGGDRGSNQPQHF. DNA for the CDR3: TGTGCCACCGGGGGGGACAGGGGTAGCAATCAGCCCCAGCATTTT.